A single TCR beta chain is shown here with its context. Its antigen remains unknown. The CDR3 consists of 15 residues. Trimming took off 1 base at V and 4 bases at J, with 13 bases between the two ends. Germline V CDR1 and CDR2: LNHDA, SQIVND (reference sequence). The data were obtained in a study of T cell responses to AZD1222 COVID-19 vaccine. Measured with immunoSEQ multiplex PCR; TCRdb has only the in-frame clones, and not every one. In the table there are around 130,000 clones, roughly 90% of which are singletons. Broader study findings: Nearly half of spike-specific TCRs reportedly target variant regions that are unmutated in the B.1.351 and B.1.1.7 variants.

V gene TRBV19 combines with J gene TRBJ1-2; the D is unclear. The starting material was peripheral blood, obtained 28 days after the second AZD1222 dose. This receptor was taken from an adult who received the AZD1222 COVID-19 vaccine. The chain's CDR3 is CASSIGVASGYGYTF. The CDR3 DNA reads TGTGCCAGTAGTATAGGTGTCGCCTCGGGCTATGGCTACACCTTC.